This T cell receptor beta chain was captured by sequencing in a study of post-analysis software for immune sequencing data. Turning to the study itself: Several disease courses (relapsing-remitting, secondary progressive and progressive-relapsing) of multiple sclerosis were included. Broader study findings: Patients carried roughly five TRBV segments more frequently than controls did, and TRBV5-6, TRBV5-1 and TRBV20-1 were among them. Among multiple sclerosis patients, normalized Chao1 diversity was significantly below that of controls. F measure showed strong co-clustering of same-batch samples.

Unmatched junction bases numbered 7, after V lost 5 bases and J lost 2 bases. The germline CDR1 and CDR2 sequences are SEHNR and FQNEAQ (reference sequence). The CDR3 spans 15 residues. Every TCR beta cDNA library bore unique molecular identifiers. Input of about 0.95 to 10 million T cells yielded 500,000 to 650,000 cDNA molecules. TCRdb called the PCR reads again in MiXCR, with one record for every CDR3 protein. The sample consists of about 770,000 distinct CDR3 sequences, around 45% of them appearing once. This clonotype was picked up one time. Its target is unknown. The source material was blood. V usage is TRBV7-9 and J usage is TRBJ2-7, with 9 bases fitting TRBD2. This sequence was found in a girl between 10 and 17 years old with multiple sclerosis. For the CDR3, the DNA is TGTGCCAGCAGCCCAATAGCGGGGGCTCCCTACGAGCAGTACTTC. It is translated as CASSPIAGAPYEQYF.